These 32 T cell receptor beta chains share one sample of origin, sequenced in a study of cytomegalovirus exposure and HLA in healthy donors. The PCR employed 60 Vbeta primers together with 13 Jbeta primers. TCRdb keeps only in-frame clones here, not all; method: immunoSEQ multiplex PCR. The profile shows more than 70,000 clones, about two thirds of them singletons. The specimen was PBMCs. These receptors were obtained from a man aged 35 to 55 in good health and CMV-seropositive.

This chain uses TRBV2 with TRBJ1-2; D remains ambiguous. The germline CDR1 and CDR2 sequences are SNHLY and FYNNEI. The CDR3 extends over 14 amino acids. V shed 2 bases and J shed 8 bases, with 15 bases lying between them. The CDR3 region is CASSESSRSGGYTF. The DNA for the CDR3 is TGTGCCAGCAGTGAATCTAGCAGGTCTGGGGGCTACACCTTC.

V gene TRBV29-1 combines with J gene TRBJ1-2; D not certain. The V end was cut by 3 bases, the J end by 8 bases, with 10 bases between. CDR1 is SQVTM and CDR2 is ANQGSEA in the germline V gene. The CDR3 runs 11 residues. The CDR3 bases are TGCAGCGTTGATTGGAGTGGCGGCTACACCTTC. This encodes CSVDWSGGYTF.

The chain joins TRBV5-1 to TRBJ1-4, with unresolved D. CDR1 SGHRS and CDR2 YFSETQ come from the germline V gene. The V end was cut by 0 bases, the J end by 0 bases, with 12 bases between. This CDR3 has 17 residues. DNA for the CDR3: TGCGCCAGCAGCTTGGGCGCCAGGAAAGCAACTAATGAAAAACTGTTTTTT. Its translation: CASSLGARKATNEKLFF. The entire variable domain, with the rest obtained from reference TRBV5-1 and TRBJ1-4, is as follows: KAGVTQTPRYLIKTRGQQVTLSCSPISGHRSVSWYQQTPGQGLQFLFEYFSETQRNKGNFPGRFSGRQFSNSRSEMNVSTLELGDSALYLCASSLGARKATNEKLFFGSGTQLSVL.

The chain is built from TRBV5-6 and TRBJ1-2; TRBD1 agrees at 9 bases. The CDR3 loop spans 14 amino acids. Unmatched junction bases numbered 6, after V lost 4 bases and J lost 5 bases. CDR1 SGHDT and CDR2 YYEEEE come from the germline V gene. This chain's CDR3 is CASSSTGTGYGYTF. CDR3 in DNA: TGTGCCAGCAGCAGCACCGGGACAGGGTATGGCTACACCTTC.

The chain links TRBV6-6 to TRBJ1-6; D is unclear. The germline gives CDR1 MNHNY, CDR2 SVGAGI (reference sequence). The CDR3 is 15 amino acids. V gave up 2 bases and J gave up 0 bases, with 5 bases separating them. Here the CDR3 reads CASSYEGSYNSPLHF. The DNA for the CDR3 is TGTGCCAGCAGTTACGAGGGCTCCTATAATTCACCCCTCCACTTT.

The chain joins TRBV30 to TRBJ1-4, with D possibly TRBD1 on 6 matching bases. Trimming pared 2 bases from V and 4 bases from J, leaving 8 bases between. This CDR3 is 13 amino acids long. CDR1 is GTSNPN and CDR2 is SVGIG in the germline V gene (reference sequence). CDR3 DNA: TGTGCCTGGAGTATAGGGGGTAATGAAAAACTGTTTTTT. Translation: CAWSIGGNEKLFF.

This chain uses TRBV27 with TRBJ1-1, with D unresolved. The length of the CDR3 is 13 residues. Trimming removed 2 bases from V and 4 bases from J, with 8 bases in between. CDR1 is MNHEY, CDR2 SMNVEV, per germline (reference sequence). CDR3 sequence: CASSLRGSTEAFF. CDR3 bases: TGTGCCAGCAGTTTAAGAGGGAGCACTGAAGCTTTCTTT.

The rearrangement joins TRBV7-2 to TRBJ1-4; TRBD1 might be the D (5 bases). V was clipped by 5 bases and J by 6 bases, with 19 bases between them. Germline loops: CDR1 SGHTA, CDR2 FQGNSA. The CDR3 runs 16 residues. CDR3 nucleotide sequence: TGTGCCAGCAGCCTCGGGGGGGGTCAATCCCATGAAAAACTGTTTTTT. Translating gives CASSLGGGQSHEKLFF.

The chain carries TRBV10-2 and TRBJ1-2, with 9 bases identical to TRBD1. Losses at the gene ends were 6 bases for V and 8 bases for J; bases not matched to a gene: 19. The CDR3 consists of 17 residues. CDR1 WSHSY and CDR2 SAAADI come from the germline V gene. CDR3 in amino acids: CASSHNGGGGTGSGYTF. CDR3 coding DNA: TGCGCCAGCAGCCACAATGGTGGTGGTGGGACAGGGAGCGGCTACACCTTC.

The chain is built from TRBV19 and TRBJ2-7; D might be TRBD1 (6 bases). CDR1 and CDR2 (germline): LNHDA, SQIVND (reference sequence). Between the trimmed V and J ends, which lost 1 base and 5 bases, there was a span of 9 bases. The CDR3 loop spans 13 amino acids. In nucleotides, the CDR3 is TGTGCCAGTAGTATAGGCCAGGGGAACGAGCAGTACTTC. Translated: CASSIGQGNEQYF. The full variable domain, with the rest looked up from reference TRBV19 and TRBJ2-7, is DGGITQSPKYLFRKEGQNVTLSCEQNLNHDAMYWYRQDPGQGLRLIYYSQIVNDFQKGDIAEGYSVSREKKESFPLTVTSAQKNPTAFYLCASSIGQGNEQYFGPGTRLTVT.

The chain links TRBV29-1 to TRBJ1-2; TRBD1 aligns across 8 bases. V lost 1 base, J lost 7 bases, and 5 bases stayed unmatched. The CDR3 has 13 amino acids. Germline CDR1 reads SQVTM; CDR2 reads ANQGSEA. This CDR3 is CSVEVQGAGGYTF. The CDR3 DNA sequence: TGCAGCGTTGAAGTCCAGGGGGCGGGTGGCTACACCTTC.

The gene calls are TRBV30 and TRBJ1-6, with D maybe TRBD1 (6 bases). Trimming removed 0 bases at V and 10 bases at J, with 13 bases between. Germline CDR1 and CDR2: GTSNPN and SVGIG (reference sequence). This CDR3 comprises 14 residues. Written as DNA, the CDR3 is TGTGCCTGGAGTGTAAACAGGGTTGAGTCACCCCTCCACTTT. Translation: CAWSVNRVESPLHF. Using reference TRBV30 and TRBJ1-6 for the parts outside the CDR3, the full variable domain is SQTIHQWPATLVQPVGSPLSLECTVEGTSNPNLYWYRQAAGRGLQLLFYSVGIGQISSEVPQNLSASRPQDRQFILSSKKLLLSDSGFYLCAWSVNRVESPLHFGNGTRLTVT.

This clone has more than one count but fewer than ten. This chain joins TRBV10-3 and TRBJ1-2; D is unclear. The V end was cut by 5 bases, the J end by 2 bases, with 15 bases between. This CDR3 spans 15 amino acids. Germline CDR1 and CDR2: ENHRY and SYGVKD. CDR3 bases: TGTGCCATCAGTTTCGAACAGAGCATAAACTATGGCTACACCTTC. Residues: CAISFEQSINYGYTF.

This clone was picked up a small number of times. The V gene is TRBV7-3, the J gene TRBJ1-2, with TRBD1 matching 12 bases. Germline V gene sequence: CDR1 SGHTA, CDR2 FQGTGA. V lost 5 bases and J lost 8; bases outside the gene matches: 9. The CDR3 spans 15 residues. CDR3 nucleotides: TGTGCCAGCAGCCCGACGGGACAGGGGGCGGTCGGCTACACCTTC. This translates into CASSPTGQGAVGYTF. Filled out from reference TRBV7-3 and TRBJ1-2, the complete variable domain reads GAGVSQTPSNKVTEKGKYVELRCDPISGHTALYWYRQSLGQGPEFLIYFQGTGAADDSGLPNDRFFAVRPEGSVSTLKIQRTERGDSAVYLCASSPTGQGAVGYTFGSGTRLTVV.

This clone was recorded only once. The genes are TRBV19 and TRBJ1-3, with D possibly being TRBD1 (6 bases). The CDR3 runs to 16 residues. Per the germline V gene, CDR1 is LNHDA and CDR2 is SQIVND (reference sequence). V lost 4 bases and J lost 4, with 17 bases in between. The CDR3 coding sequence is TGTGCCAGTAGTACCCTGCCAGGGGTTTCGGGAAACACCATATATTTT. This codes for CASSTLPGVSGNTIYF.

The chain recombines TRBV19 with TRBJ2-3; 8 positions agree with TRBD2. This CDR3 region has 16 residues. J was trimmed by 2 bases and V by 5 bases; bases with no gene match: 9. The germline V gene encodes CDR1 LNHDA and CDR2 SQIVND (reference sequence). The CDR3 DNA sequence: TGTGCCAGTAGTCGGACTAGCCCTAAGTCCACAGATACGCAGTATTTT. Translated: CASSRTSPKSTDTQYF.

CDR3 bases: TGTGCCAGCAGCTTGGCTTGGGGGACTAGCGGGAGGGACAATGAGCAGTTCTTC. The encoded protein is CASSLAWGTSGRDNEQFF. This chain links TRBV5-4 with TRBJ2-1; TRBD2 agrees at 16 bases. The germline V gene has CDR1 SGHNT and CDR2 YYREEE (reference sequence). The V and J ends lost 0 bases and 5 bases, in that order; junction bases with no gene match: 5. The CDR3 has 18 residues.

This clone was observed a few times. This rearrangement joins TRBV7-9 to TRBJ1-5; 7 bases agree with TRBD1. Germline trimming cut 5 bases from V and 1 base from J; bases unmatched to any gene: 5. CDR1 and CDR2 from the germline V gene are SEHNR and FQNEAQ (reference sequence). The CDR3 is 15 residues long. Here the CDR3 reads CASSNWDSSNQPQHF. The CDR3 DNA is TGTGCCAGCAGCAATTGGGACAGCAGCAATCAGCCCCAGCATTTT.

This clone came up many times. The chain joins TRBV2 to TRBJ1-6; 7 positions agree with TRBD1. Germline loops: CDR1 SNHLY, CDR2 FYNNEI. The trim removed 8 bases at V and 3 bases at J, leaving 1 base unmatched. The CDR3 runs 13 residues. The CDR3 region has the DNA TGTGCCAGCGGGACAGACTATAATTCACCCCTCCACTTT. It translates to CASGTDYNSPLHF.

The chain carries TRBV5-1 and TRBJ1-5; no clear D. The germline CDR1 and CDR2 sequences are SGHRS and YFSETQ. The CDR3 has 15 residues. The V gene lost 4 bases and the J gene lost 4 bases, with 15 bases spanning the gap. DNA for the CDR3: TGCGCCAGCAGCCTCAGTGGAGGTGCAAATCAGCCCCAGCATTTT. Translation gives CASSLSGGANQPQHF.

The chain links TRBV5-1 to TRBJ2-3; no reliable D call. The CDR3 covers 13 residues. The V end lost 0 bases, the J end lost 6 bases, and 8 bases lay between the germline ends. CDR1 is SGHRS and CDR2 is YFSETQ in the germline V gene. In DNA form, the CDR3 reads TGCGCCAGCAGCTTGGGTTTCGGTGATACGCAGTATTTT. This codes for CASSLGFGDTQYF.

This clone was counted only a few times. CDR3 sequence: CASSDRAGGRTDTQYF. The CDR3 region has the DNA TGCGCCAGCAGCGATCGAGCGGGAGGGCGCACAGATACGCAGTATTTT. The chain is built from TRBV4-1 and TRBJ2-3; TRBD2 matches 10 bases. The CDR3 extends over 16 amino acids. Looked up from germline, CDR1 is MGHRA and CDR2 is YSYEKL. Unmatched junction bases numbered 6, after V lost 5 bases and J lost 1 base.

The gene calls are TRBV6-5 and TRBJ1-2; weak D call: TRBD1 (5 bases). Germline V gene lookup returns CDR1 MNHEY and CDR2 SVGAGI. The CDR3 sequence is 12 residues long. V was cut by 4 bases and J by 7 bases, with 10 bases left in between. The CDR3 nucleotides read TGTGCCAGCAGTTCCAGGGACTCTGGCTACACCTTC. Translating gives CASSSRDSGYTF.

The chain has TRBV5-4 and TRBJ2-7; a weak D match, TRBD1 (5 bases). CDR1 is SGHNT, CDR2 YYREEE, per germline (reference sequence). CDR3 length equals 16 residues. The V end lost 0 bases, the J end lost 7 bases, and 20 bases lay between the germline ends. The CDR3 sequence: CASSLEVGHLGQEQYF. In DNA, the CDR3 is TGTGCCAGCAGCTTGGAAGTCGGACACCTAGGCCAGGAGCAGTACTTC.

The table lists this clone with a few counts. The chain employs TRBV6-1 and TRBJ2-6, with 9 positions matching TRBD1. Germline V gene data show CDR1 as MNHNS and CDR2 as SASEGT. This CDR3 is built from 15 residues. V dropped 8 bases and J dropped 4; count of bases not matched to a gene: 6. The CDR3 is CASAGQGRGANVLTF. The CDR3 DNA follows: TGTGCCAGCGCGGGACAGGGAAGGGGGGCCAACGTCCTGACTTTC.

The chain links TRBV28 to TRBJ1-2; tentative D call: TRBD1 (5 bases). The V end was cut by 3 bases, the J end by 0 bases, with 8 bases between. Germline V gene lookup returns CDR1 MDHEN and CDR2 SYDVKM. CDR3 length: 14 residues. The chain's CDR3 is CASSLTDSNYGYTF. CDR3 bases: TGTGCCAGCAGTTTGACAGACTCTAACTATGGCTACACCTTC.

V gene TRBV19 combines with J gene TRBJ1-1; D is unclear. The CDR3 covers 14 residues. V lost 3 bases to trimming and J lost 4 bases, with 12 bases between them. Germline values: CDR1 LNHDA, CDR2 SQIVND (reference sequence). The chain's CDR3 is CASSISSAGTEAFF. CDR3 in DNA: TGTGCCAGTAGTATTTCTTCGGCAGGCACTGAAGCTTTCTTT.

The chain links TRBV5-1 to TRBJ1-1; TRBD1 might be the D (5 bases). Germline V gene data show CDR1 as SGHRS and CDR2 as YFSETQ. V was pared by 3 bases and J by 1 base, with 10 bases between. This CDR3 contains 14 residues. The CDR3 sequence: CASSYTTGNTEAFF. The CDR3, as DNA: TGCGCCAGCAGCTACACTACAGGGAACACTGAAGCTTTCTTT. The variable domain in full, completed from reference TRBV5-1 and TRBJ1-1, reads KAGVTQTPRYLIKTRGQQVTLSCSPISGHRSVSWYQQTPGQGLQFLFEYFSETQRNKGNFPGRFSGRQFSNSRSEMNVSTLELGDSALYLCASSYTTGNTEAFFGQGTRLTVV.

The chain is built from TRBV7-2 and TRBJ1-1; 7 nucleotides line up with TRBD1. Unmatched junction bases numbered 3, after V lost 1 base and J lost 4 bases. This CDR3 is built from 14 residues. Germline lookup yields CDR1 SGHTA and CDR2 FQGNSA. In nucleotides, the CDR3 is TGTGCCAGCAGCTTAGGCAGGGGGAGCACTGAAGCTTTCTTT. Encoded protein: CASSLGRGSTEAFF.

This clone was seen at least ten times. The chain has TRBV19 and TRBJ2-5, with D hard to call. CDR1 LNHDA and CDR2 SQIVND come from the germline V gene (reference sequence). V gave up 5 bases and J gave up 0 bases, with 7 bases separating them. The length of the CDR3 is 13 residues. In DNA, the CDR3 is TGTGCCAGTAGTCAGAGGTACCAAGAGACCCAGTACTTC. The encoded protein is CASSQRYQETQYF.

V gene TRBV7-2 combines with J gene TRBJ2-7, with 7 bases identical to TRBD1. The CDR3 contains 14 residues. Germline lookup yields CDR1 SGHTA and CDR2 FQGNSA. V lost 5 bases, J lost 4 bases, and 8 bases stayed unmatched. The CDR3 nucleotides are TGTGCCAGCAGCGCCCGGACAGGAACATACGAGCAGTACTTC. Amino acid sequence: CASSARTGTYEQYF.

The chain is built from TRBV5-1 and TRBJ2-3; TRBD2 is a possible D gene (5 bases). Per the germline V gene, CDR1 is SGHRS and CDR2 is YFSETQ. CDR3 length: 14 amino acids. The ends were cut back, 1 base at V and 9 bases at J, with 15 bases in the middle. The CDR3 sequence is CASSLLTTGETQYF. The DNA for the CDR3 is TGCGCCAGCAGCTTGCTAACGACCGGGGAGACGCAGTATTTT. Filled out from reference TRBV5-1 and TRBJ2-3, the complete variable domain reads KAGVTQTPRYLIKTRGQQVTLSCSPISGHRSVSWYQQTPGQGLQFLFEYFSETQRNKGNFPGRFSGRQFSNSRSEMNVSTLELGDSALYLCASSLLTTGETQYFGPGTRLTVL.